What follows is one T cell receptor (beta chain) and its context. The table lists this clone with a few counts. There is no known antigen for this receptor. The record has no base qualities; no much larger clone is one base away. This sample stems from a study of shared clonotypes between healthy human individuals (dated by TCRdb to about 2020). Notes on the research overall: The cohort comprised two women and a few men aged 18 to 49 years. The study deeply sequenced blood TCR repertoires of about five healthy adults to estimate repertoire size and the extent of clonotype sharing between individuals. For each donor, CD4 naive and CD4 memory were each given three plates, CD8 naive was given two plates, and CD8 memory was given one plate. To increase sequencing depth and limit assay-specific biases, different laboratories used diverse techniques to prepare libraries and sequence TCR repertoires. Per donor, leukapheresis produced somewhere between about 0.9 and 9.5 billion PBMCs. Broader findings and caveats from the paper: Clonotypes shared by all four sorted-subset donors showed higher generation probabilities than non-shared clonotypes. Sharing across a handful of donors was observed for roughly 5% of naive CD4, around 3.5% of naive CD8, 2.3% of memory CD4, and about 0.4% of memory CD8 clonotypes. Incomplete sequencing was indicated by rarefaction of sorted-subset datasets, despite the large sequencing depth. Naive subsets generally had larger estimated clonotype richness than memory subsets did. Pairwise subsampling indicated that sequencing depth was expected to affect the degree of clonotype sharing among donors. Sampling was restricted to blood, and TCR repertoires in tissues likely differ from the TCR repertoires found in blood. The genetic and exposure-history diversity represented was limited by the small number of donors.

Using the deep immunoSEQ assay, multiplex PCR amplified TCR CDR3 regions from genomic DNA. Extracted genomic DNA from each cell subset was distributed evenly across all wells of several immunoSEQ 96-well plates, and each plate was treated as a replicate. For sorted subsets, each replicate PCR was loaded with 200 ng genomic DNA, equivalent to 32,000 or so T cell genomes. Purified libraries were quantified with a Qubit 3.0 fluorometer, sized on a Bioanalyzer 2100, and re-quantified with the KAPA Library Quantification kit. Each immunoSEQ 96-well plate was sequenced on its own single-read 150-cycle Illumina NextSeq 550 flow cell. The paper's processing steps were these. Because the immunoSEQ output held only junctional sequences and lacked quality scores, the filtering could not match the filtering applied to full-length reads. Sequences were annotated with PyIR, a Python wrapper for IgBLAST v1.9, and V/J genes and CDR3 were assigned using IMGT germline references. Reads were removed for weak V/J assignments (E-value above 1e-6), missing CDR3, stop codons, out-of-frame junctions, or ambiguous translated residues. V3J clonotypes were defined as sequences sharing an identical inferred V gene, J gene, and CDR3 amino acid sequence. The percentage overlap between two repertoires was calculated by dividing the number of shared unique clonotypes by the size of the smaller repertoire. Three approaches were used to assess repertoire richness: RTK rarefaction, the Chao1 estimator, and Recon v2.1 estimates of unobserved clonotypes. OLGA was used to compute generation probabilities for all TCRbeta clonotypes that the gDNA method yielded from a handful of donors. TCRdb limited this immuneACCESS table to in-frame rearrangements with V and J called. A share of clones is missing; checked studies link under half to unresolved V genes, and the rest is unexplained. That table supplies the V and J calls and clone size; D and trimming were determined from the DNA. This sample lists 300,000 to 350,000 clones; less than 85% were detected once. The leading ten clones occupy less than 11% of the sample.

Healthy HIV-negative adults with no recently reported acute infections or vaccinations were included as donors. Every donor was a Caucasian adult residing in Nashville, Tennessee, USA. CD4+ T cells were enriched by magnetic negative selection, after which naive cells were positively selected on CD45RA and the negative fraction was taken as the memory subset. Blood was collected by leukapheresis, and PBMCs were isolated by Ficoll-Histopaque density gradient centrifugation and then cryopreserved in liquid nitrogen vapor phase. Analytical flow cytometry was used to check the purity and quantity of each magnetically sorted T cell population. Each sorted fraction had its genomic DNA isolated and then quantified by UV absorbance on a Nanodrop 2000c. The source of this sequence is a man aged 25 to 40 in good health. Specimen: memory CD4+ T cells sorted from blood. Reading the label with the study, this specimen's cell subset or site is: CD45RA-negative fraction.

The CDR3 amino acid sequence is: CASSEAIGFF. In nucleotides, the sequence is TGCGCCAGCAGCGAAGCCATAGGGTTCTTC. Recombination connected TRBV4-3 to TRBJ2-1; the D gene assignment is ambiguous. Reading the germline V gene gives CDR1 LGHNA and CDR2 YSLEER. The CDR3 runs 10 amino acids, cysteine and phenylalanine included. CDR3 DNA only is kept here, 30 bases in frame from base 1. V is reduced by 5 bases and J by 15 bases, leaving a spacing of 11 bases between them.